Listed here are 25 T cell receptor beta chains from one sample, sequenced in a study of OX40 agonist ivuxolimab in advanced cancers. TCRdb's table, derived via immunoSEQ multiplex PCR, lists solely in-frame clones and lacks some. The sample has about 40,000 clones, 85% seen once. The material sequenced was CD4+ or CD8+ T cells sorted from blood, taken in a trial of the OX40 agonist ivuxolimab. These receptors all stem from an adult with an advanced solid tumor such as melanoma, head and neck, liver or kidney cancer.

CDR3 protein: CASGEGGSYEQYF. The DNA for the CDR3 is TGTGCCAGCGGGGAAGGTGGTTCCTACGAGCAGTACTTC. The chain is built from TRBV5-8 and TRBJ2-7; D not resolved. Germline values: CDR1 SGHTS, CDR2 YDEGEE. V dropped 7 bases and J dropped 1 base, with 12 bases sitting between them. CDR3 length: 13 residues.

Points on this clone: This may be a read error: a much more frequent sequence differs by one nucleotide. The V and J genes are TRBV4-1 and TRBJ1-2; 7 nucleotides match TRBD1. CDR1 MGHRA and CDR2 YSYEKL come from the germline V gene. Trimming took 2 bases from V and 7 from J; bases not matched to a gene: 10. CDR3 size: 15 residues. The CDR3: CASSQKSTGLAGYTF. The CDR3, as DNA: TGCGCCAGCAGCCAAAAGTCGACAGGGCTGGCTGGCTACACCTTC.

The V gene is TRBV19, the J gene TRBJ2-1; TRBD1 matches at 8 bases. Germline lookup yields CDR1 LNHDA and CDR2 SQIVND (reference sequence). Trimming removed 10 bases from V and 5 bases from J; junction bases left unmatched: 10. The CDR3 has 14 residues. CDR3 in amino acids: CATWGTGVNNEQFF. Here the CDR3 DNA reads TGTGCCACGTGGGGGACAGGTGTCAACAATGAGCAGTTCTTC. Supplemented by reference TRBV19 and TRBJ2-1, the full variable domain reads DGGITQSPKYLFRKEGQNVTLSCEQNLNHDAMYWYRQDPGQGLRLIYYSQIVNDFQKGDIAEGYSVSREKKESFPLTVTSAQKNPTAFYLCATWGTGVNNEQFFGPGTRLTVL.

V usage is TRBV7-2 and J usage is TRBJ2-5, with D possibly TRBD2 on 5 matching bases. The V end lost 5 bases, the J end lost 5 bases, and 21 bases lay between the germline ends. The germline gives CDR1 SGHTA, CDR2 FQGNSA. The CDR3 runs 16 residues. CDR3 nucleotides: TGTGCCAGCAGCCCCACAGAGGGCCCCCGGTGGGAGACCCAGTACTTC. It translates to CASSPTEGPRWETQYF.

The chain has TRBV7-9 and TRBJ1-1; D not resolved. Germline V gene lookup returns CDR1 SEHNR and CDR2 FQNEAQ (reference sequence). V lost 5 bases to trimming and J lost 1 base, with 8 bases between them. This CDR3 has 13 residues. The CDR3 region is CASSLTGNTEAFF. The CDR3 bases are TGTGCCAGCAGCCTAACCGGGAACACTGAAGCTTTCTTT. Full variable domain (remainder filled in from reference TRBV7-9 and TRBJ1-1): DTGVSQNPRHKITKRGQNVTFRCDPISEHNRLYWYRQTLGQGPEFLTYFQNEAQLEKSRLLSDRFSAERPKGSFSTLEIQRTEQGDSAMYLCASSLTGNTEAFFGQGTRLTVV.

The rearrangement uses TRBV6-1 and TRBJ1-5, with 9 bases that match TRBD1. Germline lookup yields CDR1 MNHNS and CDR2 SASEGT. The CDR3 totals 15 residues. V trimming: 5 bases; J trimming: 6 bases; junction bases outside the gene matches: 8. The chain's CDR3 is CASSQDRGGGQPQHF. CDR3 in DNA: TGTGCCAGCAGTCAGGACAGGGGCGGCGGTCAGCCCCAGCATTTT.

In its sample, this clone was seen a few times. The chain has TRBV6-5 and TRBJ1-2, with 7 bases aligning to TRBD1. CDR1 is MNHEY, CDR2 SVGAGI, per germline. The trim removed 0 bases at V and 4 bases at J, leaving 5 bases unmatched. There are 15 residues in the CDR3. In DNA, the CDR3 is TGTGCCAGCAGTTACTCGCCGACAGGGACCTATGGCTACACCTTC. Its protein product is CASSYSPTGTYGYTF.

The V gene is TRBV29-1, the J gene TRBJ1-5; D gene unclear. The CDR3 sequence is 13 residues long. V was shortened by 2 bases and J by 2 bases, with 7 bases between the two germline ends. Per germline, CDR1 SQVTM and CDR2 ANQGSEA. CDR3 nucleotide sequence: TGCAGCGTTGAAATCCCAGGCAATCAGCCCCAGCATTTT. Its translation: CSVEIPGNQPQHF.

CDR3 protein: CSVGARGGTEAFF. The CDR3 bases are TGCAGCGTTGGGGCGCGGGGTGGCACTGAAGCTTTCTTT. The rearrangement links TRBV29-1 to TRBJ1-1; D not certain. Trimming cost V 4 bases and J 4 bases, with 13 bases left between them. Germline V gene sequence: CDR1 SQVTM, CDR2 ANQGSEA. There are 13 residues in the CDR3.

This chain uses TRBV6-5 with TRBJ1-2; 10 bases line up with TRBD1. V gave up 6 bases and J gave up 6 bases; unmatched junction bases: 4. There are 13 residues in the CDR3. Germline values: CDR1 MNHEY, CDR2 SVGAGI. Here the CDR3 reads CASSPGQGNGYTF. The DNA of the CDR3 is TGTGCCAGCAGCCCGGGACAGGGGAATGGCTACACCTTC.

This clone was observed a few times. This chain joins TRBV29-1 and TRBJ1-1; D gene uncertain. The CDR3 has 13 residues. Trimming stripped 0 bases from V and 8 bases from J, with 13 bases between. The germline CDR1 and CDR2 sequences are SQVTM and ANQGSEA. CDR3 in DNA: TGCAGCGTTGAAGATGTATCTCCCCTGGAAGCTTTCTTT. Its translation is CSVEDVSPLEAFF.

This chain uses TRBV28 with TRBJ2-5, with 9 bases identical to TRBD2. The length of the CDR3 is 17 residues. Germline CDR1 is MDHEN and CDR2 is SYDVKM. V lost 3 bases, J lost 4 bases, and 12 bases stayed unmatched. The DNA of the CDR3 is TGTGCCAGCAGTTTGGGTGTAGGCGGGAGGGCCTCAGAGACCCAGTACTTC. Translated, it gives CASSLGVGGRASETQYF.

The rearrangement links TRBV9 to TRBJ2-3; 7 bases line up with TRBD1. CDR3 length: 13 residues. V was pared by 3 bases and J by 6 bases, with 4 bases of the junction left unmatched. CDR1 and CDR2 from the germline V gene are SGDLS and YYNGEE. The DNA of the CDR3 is TGTGCCAGCAGCGCGGTACAGGGGGATACGCAGTATTTT. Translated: CASSAVQGDTQYF.

This CDR3 reads CATSTDRGRKLFF. The CDR3 DNA reads as TGTGCCACCAGCACCGACAGGGGGCGAAAACTGTTTTTT. The V gene is TRBV15, the J gene TRBJ1-4, with 10 bases lining up with TRBD1. The V gene end was trimmed by 4 bases and the J gene end by 10 bases; junction bases not matched to a gene: 3. The germline gives CDR1 LNHNV, CDR2 YYDKDF (reference sequence). CDR3 size: 13 residues.

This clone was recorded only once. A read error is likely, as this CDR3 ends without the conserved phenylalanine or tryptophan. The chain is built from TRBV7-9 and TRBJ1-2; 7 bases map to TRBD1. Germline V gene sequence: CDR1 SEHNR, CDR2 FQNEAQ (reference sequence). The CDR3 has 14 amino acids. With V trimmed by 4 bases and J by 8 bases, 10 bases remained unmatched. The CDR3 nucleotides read TGTGCCAGCAGCTCGTCAGGGGGTTCCTGGGGCTACACCCTC. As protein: CASSSSGGSWGYTL.

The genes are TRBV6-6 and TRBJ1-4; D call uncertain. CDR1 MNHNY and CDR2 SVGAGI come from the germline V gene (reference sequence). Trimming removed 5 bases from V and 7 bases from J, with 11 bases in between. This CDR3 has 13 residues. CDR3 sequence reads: CASSAYRGEKLFF. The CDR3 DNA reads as TGTGCCAGCAGTGCCTATCGGGGTGAAAAACTGTTTTTT.

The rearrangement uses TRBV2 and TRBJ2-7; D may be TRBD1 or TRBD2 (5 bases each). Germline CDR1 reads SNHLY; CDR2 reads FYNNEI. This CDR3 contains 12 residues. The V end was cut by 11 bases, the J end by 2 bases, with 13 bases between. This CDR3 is CAQGPTTYEQYF. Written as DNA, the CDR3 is TGTGCCCAGGGACCTACTACCTACGAGCAGTACTTC.

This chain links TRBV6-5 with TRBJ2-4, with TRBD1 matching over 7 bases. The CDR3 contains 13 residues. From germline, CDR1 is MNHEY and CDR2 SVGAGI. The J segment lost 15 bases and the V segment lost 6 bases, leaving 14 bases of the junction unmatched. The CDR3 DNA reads TGTGCCAGCAGGGCCAGGGGGATCGAGGTTGGGTACTTC. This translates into CASRARGIEVGYF.

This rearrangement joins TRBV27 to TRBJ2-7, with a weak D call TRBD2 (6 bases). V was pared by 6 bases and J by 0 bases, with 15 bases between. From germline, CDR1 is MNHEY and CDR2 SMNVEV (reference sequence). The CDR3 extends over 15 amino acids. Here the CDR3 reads CASSPGGPSSYEQYF. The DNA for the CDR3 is TGTGCCAGCAGCCCCGGGGGTCCCTCCTCCTACGAGCAGTACTTC.

In DNA form, the CDR3 reads TGTGCCAGCACCCCCCAACTATCCTATGGCAATGAGCAGTTCTTC. Encoded protein: CASTPQLSYGNEQFF. V and J are TRBV27 and TRBJ2-1; no clear D gene. Trimming stripped 7 bases from V and 6 bases from J, with 19 bases between. Germline values: CDR1 MNHEY, CDR2 SMNVEV (reference sequence). The CDR3 length is 15 residues.

The chain's CDR3 is CASSNFHRGKGTEAFF. The CDR3 DNA follows: TGTGCCAGCAGTAACTTCCACAGGGGAAAGGGCACTGAAGCTTTCTTT. V and J are TRBV2 and TRBJ1-1, with 7 bases identical to TRBD1. V was pared by 5 bases and J by 4 bases, with 13 bases of the junction left unmatched. CDR3 length: 16 amino acids. Germline V gene data show CDR1 as SNHLY and CDR2 as FYNNEI.

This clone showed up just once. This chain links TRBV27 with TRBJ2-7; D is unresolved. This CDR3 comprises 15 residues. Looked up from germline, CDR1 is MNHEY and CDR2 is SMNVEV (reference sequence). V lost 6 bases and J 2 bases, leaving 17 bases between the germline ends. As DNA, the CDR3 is TGTGCCAGCAGCCCTGTGACAACCCGACCCTACGAGCAGTACTTC. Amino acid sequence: CASSPVTTRPYEQYF.

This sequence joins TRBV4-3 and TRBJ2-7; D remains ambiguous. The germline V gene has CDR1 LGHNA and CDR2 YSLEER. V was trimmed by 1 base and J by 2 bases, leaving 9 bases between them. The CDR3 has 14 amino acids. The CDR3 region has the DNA TGCGCCAGCAGCCAAGGTCTAGGTGCCTACGAGCAGTACTTC. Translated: CASSQGLGAYEQYF.

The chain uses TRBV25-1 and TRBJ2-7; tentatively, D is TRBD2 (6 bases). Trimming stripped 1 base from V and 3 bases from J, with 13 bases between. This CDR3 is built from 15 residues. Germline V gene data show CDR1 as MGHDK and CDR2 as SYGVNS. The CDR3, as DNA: TGTGCCAGCAGTGAATTGGGGGACTCCTACTACGAGCAGTACTTC. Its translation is CASSELGDSYYEQYF.

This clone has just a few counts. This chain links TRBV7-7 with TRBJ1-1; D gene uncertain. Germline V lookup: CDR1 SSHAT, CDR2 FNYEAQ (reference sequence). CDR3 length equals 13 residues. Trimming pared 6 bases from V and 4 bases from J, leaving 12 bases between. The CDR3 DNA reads TGTGCCAGCAGTAGAGAGGGAGCCACTGAAGCTTTCTTT. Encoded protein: CASSREGATEAFF.